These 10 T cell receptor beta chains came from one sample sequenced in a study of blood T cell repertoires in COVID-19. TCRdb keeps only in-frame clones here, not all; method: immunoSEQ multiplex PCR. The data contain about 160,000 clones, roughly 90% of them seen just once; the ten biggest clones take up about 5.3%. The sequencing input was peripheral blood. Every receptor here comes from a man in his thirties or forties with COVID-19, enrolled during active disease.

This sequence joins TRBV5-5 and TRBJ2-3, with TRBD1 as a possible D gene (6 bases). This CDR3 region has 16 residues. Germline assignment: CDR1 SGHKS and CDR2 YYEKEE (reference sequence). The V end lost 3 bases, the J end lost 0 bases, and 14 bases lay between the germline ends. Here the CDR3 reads CASSSRQVLSTDTQYF. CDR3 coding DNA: TGTGCCAGCAGCTCGAGACAGGTTCTTAGCACAGATACGCAGTATTTT.

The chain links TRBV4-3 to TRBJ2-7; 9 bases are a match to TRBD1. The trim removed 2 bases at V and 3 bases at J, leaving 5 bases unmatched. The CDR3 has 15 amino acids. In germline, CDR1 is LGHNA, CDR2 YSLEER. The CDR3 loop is CASSQSDRGGYEQYF. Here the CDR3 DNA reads TGCGCCAGCAGCCAATCGGACAGGGGAGGCTACGAGCAGTACTTC.

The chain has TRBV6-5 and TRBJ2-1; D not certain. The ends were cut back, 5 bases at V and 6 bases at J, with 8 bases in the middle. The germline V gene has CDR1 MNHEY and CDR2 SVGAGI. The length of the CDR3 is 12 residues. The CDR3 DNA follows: TGTGCCAGCAGTCAACTTCGCAATGAGCAGTTCTTC. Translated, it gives CASSQLRNEQFF.

In DNA, the CDR3 is TGTGCCAGCAGCCAAGATCAAGGTCTAGCGGGAGAGACAGATACGCAGTATTTT. Translating gives CASSQDQGLAGETDTQYF. The V call is TRBV4-2, the J call TRBJ2-3; 10 nucleotides match TRBD2. Germline loops: CDR1 LGHNA, CDR2 YNFKEQ. This CDR3 contains 18 residues. The ends lost 0 bases at V and 3 bases at J; junction bases unmatched: 9.

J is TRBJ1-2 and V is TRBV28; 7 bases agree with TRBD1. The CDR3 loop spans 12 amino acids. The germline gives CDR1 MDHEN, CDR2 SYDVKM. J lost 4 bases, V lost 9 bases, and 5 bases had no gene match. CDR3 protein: CASQQGSYGYTF. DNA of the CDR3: TGTGCCAGTCAACAGGGGAGCTATGGCTACACCTTC.

CDR3 protein: CASSLFYRVRGDNQPQHF. The CDR3 bases are TGTGCCAGCAGTTTATTCTACAGGGTGCGGGGGGACAATCAGCCCCAGCATTTT. This chain uses TRBV27 with TRBJ1-5, with a tentative D call TRBD1 (6 bases). V dropped 1 base and J dropped 3 bases, with 19 bases sitting between them. The CDR3 consists of 18 residues. CDR1 MNHEY and CDR2 SMNVEV come from the germline V gene (reference sequence).

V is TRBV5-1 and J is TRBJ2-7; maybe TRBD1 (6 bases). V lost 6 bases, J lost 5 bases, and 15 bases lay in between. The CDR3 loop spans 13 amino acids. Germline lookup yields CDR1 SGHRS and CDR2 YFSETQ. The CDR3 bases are TGCGCCAGCAACAAAGGGGGAGTCGACGAGCAGTACTTC. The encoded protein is CASNKGGVDEQYF.

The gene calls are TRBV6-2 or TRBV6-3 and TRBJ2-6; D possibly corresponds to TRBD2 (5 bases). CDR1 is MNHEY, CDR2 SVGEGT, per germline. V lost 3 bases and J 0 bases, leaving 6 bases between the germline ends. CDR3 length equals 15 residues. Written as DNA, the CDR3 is TGTGCCAGCAGTTATACTAGCTCTGGGGCCAACGTCCTGACTTTC. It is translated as CASSYTSSGANVLTF.

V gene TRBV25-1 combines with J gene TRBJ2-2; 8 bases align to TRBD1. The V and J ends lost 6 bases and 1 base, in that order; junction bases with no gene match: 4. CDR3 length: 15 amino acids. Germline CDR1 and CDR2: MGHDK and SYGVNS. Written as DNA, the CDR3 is TGTGCCAGCAGACCGGGACAGGTGAACACCGGGGAGCTGTTTTTT. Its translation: CASRPGQVNTGELFF. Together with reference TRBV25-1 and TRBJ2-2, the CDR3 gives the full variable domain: EADIYQTPRYLVIGTGKKITLECSQTMGHDKMYWYQQDPGMELHLIHYSYGVNSTEKGDLSSESTVSRIRTEHFPLTLESARPSHTSQYLCASRPGQVNTGELFFGEGSRLTVL.

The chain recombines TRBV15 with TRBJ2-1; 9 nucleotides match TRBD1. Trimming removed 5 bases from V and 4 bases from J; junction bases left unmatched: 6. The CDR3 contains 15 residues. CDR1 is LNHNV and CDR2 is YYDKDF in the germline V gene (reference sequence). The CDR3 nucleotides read TGTGCCACCAGCGGGACAGGGTGGTCTTACAATGAGCAGTTCTTC. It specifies CATSGTGWSYNEQFF. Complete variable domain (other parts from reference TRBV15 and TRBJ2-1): DAMVIQNPRYQVTQFGKPVTLSCSQTLNHNVMYWYQQKSSQAPKLLFHYYDKDFNNEADTPDNFQSRRPNTSFCFLDIRSPGLGDTAMYLCATSGTGWSYNEQFFGPGTRLTVL.